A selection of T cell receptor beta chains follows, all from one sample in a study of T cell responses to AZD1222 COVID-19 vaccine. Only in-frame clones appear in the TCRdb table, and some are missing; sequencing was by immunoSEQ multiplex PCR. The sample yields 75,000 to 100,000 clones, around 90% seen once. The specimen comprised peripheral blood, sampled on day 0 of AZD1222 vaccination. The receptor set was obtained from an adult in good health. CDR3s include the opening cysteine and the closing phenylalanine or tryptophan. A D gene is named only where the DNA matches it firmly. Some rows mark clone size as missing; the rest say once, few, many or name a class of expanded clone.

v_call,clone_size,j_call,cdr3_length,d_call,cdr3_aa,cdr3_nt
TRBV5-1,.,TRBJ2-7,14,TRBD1,CASSWTGQAYEQYF,TGCGCCAGCAGCTGGACGGGACAGGCCTACGAGCAGTACTTC
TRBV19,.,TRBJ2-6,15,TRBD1,CATWTGGLGANVLTF,TGTGCCACCTGGACAGGGGGCCTTGGGGCCAACGTCCTGACTTTC
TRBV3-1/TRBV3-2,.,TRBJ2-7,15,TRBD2,CASSRTSGAAGEQYF,TGTGCCAGCAGCCGGACTAGCGGTGCCGCGGGCGAGCAGTACTTC
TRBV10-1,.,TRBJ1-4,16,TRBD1,CASSESSGTGIGKLFF,TGCGCCAGCAGTGAGAGCTCCGGGACAGGAATTGGAAAACTGTTTTTT
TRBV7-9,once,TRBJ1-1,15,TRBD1,CASSPGTGRWTEAFF,TGTGCCAGCAGCCCCGGGACAGGGCGGTGGACTGAAGCTTTCTTT
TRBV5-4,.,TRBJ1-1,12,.,CASRNRDTEAFF,TGTGCCAGCAGGAACAGGGACACTGAAGCTTTCTTT
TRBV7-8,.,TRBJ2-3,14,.,CASSPGTATDTQYF,TGTGCCAGCAGCCCGGGGACTGCCACAGATACGCAGTATTTT
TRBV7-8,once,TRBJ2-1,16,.,CASSLVGGGSYNEQFF,TGTGCCAGCAGCTTAGTTGGGGGCGGCTCCTACAATGAGCAGTTCTTC
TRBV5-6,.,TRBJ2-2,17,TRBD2,CASSPGLAGGSNGELFF,TGTGCCAGCAGCCCGGGACTAGCGGGAGGGTCGAACGGGGAGCTGTTTTTT
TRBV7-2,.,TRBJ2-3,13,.,CASSLPRSGTQYF,TGTGCCAGCAGCTTACCCAGGAGTGGTACGCAGTATTTT
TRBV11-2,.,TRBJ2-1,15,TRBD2,CASSLQRGAFNEQFF,TGTGCCAGCAGCTTACAGCGGGGGGCCTTCAATGAGCAGTTCTTC
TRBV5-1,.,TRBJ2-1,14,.,CASSGGISYNEQFF,TGCGCCAGCAGTGGCGGAATCTCCTACAATGAGCAGTTCTTC
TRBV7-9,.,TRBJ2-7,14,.,CASSLGIADYEQYF,TGTGCCAGCAGCTTAGGTATAGCGGACTACGAGCAGTACTTC
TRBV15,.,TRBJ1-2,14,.,CATSRDRAGGGYTF,TGTGCCACCAGCAGAGACAGGGCAGGCGGTGGCTACACCTTC
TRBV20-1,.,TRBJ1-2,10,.,CSAKDSGYTF,TGCAGTGCTAAGGACAGTGGCTACACCTTC
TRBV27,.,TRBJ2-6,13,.,CASSETRANVLTF,TGTGCCAGCAGCGAGACACGGGCCAACGTCCTGACTTTC